This TCR beta chain stems from a study of breast tumors, draining lymph nodes, adjacent tissues. Whole-study results and caveats: Compared with basal-like, luminal-like tumors shared significantly more repertoire with nontumor tissue. Compared with lymph nodes, tumors were less diverse; compared with nontumor tissue, more. That most tumor T cells come from lymph nodes remained unproven. Most tumor T cells seemingly derive from lymph node, then expand in tumor.

A remark on this clonotype: What it recognizes is unknown.

TCRdb recomputed calls from the multiplex PCR reads with MiXCR, one row per CDR3 protein. The sample consists of over 10,000 distinct CDR3 sequences, roughly 53% of them appearing once. This TCR came from a female donor with breast cancer. Some clones in this sample may be carry-over from other donors' samples. The material sequenced was tumor-adjacent breast tissue.

The CDR3 DNA reads TGTGCCACCAGCAGAGATAAGACAGGCTATGGCTACACCTTC. Translating gives CATSRDKTGYGYTF. The rearrangement joins TRBV15 to TRBJ1-2, with a possible D match to TRBD1 (6 bases). CDR1 is LNHNV and CDR2 is YYDKDF in the germline V gene (reference sequence). This CDR3 spans 14 amino acids. Trimming removed 0 bases at V and 4 bases at J, with 9 bases between.